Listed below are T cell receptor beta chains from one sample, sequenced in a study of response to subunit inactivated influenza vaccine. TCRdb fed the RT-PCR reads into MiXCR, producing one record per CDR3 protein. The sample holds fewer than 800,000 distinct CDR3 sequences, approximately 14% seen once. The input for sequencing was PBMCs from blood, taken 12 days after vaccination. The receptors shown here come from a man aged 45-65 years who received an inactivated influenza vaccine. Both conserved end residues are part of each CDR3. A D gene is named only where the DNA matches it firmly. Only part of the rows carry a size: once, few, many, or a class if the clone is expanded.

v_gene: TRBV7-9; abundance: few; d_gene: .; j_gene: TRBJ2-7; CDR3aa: CASSPDWDGNTYEQYF; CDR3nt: TGTGCCAGCAGCCCAGACTGGGACGGAAATACCTACGAGCAGTACTTC
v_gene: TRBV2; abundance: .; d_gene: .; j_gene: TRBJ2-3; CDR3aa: CASSEVLVPDTQYF; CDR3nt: TGTGCCAGCAGTGAAGTATTAGTGCCAGATACGCAGTATTTT
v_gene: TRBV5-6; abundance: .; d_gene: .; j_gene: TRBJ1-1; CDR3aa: CASSLVEGRRTEAFF; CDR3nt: TGTGCCAGCAGCTTGGTGGAGGGGCGGAGGACTGAAGCTTTCTTT
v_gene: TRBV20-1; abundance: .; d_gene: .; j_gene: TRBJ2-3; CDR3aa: CSGQTRGLSSPSTDTQYF; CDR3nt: TGCAGTGGCCAAACTAGAGGTCTTTCTAGTCCGAGCACAGATACGCAGTATTTT
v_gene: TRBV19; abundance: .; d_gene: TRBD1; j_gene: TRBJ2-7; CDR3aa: CASSPHAGQGSYEQYF; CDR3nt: TGTGCCAGTAGTCCGCATGCGGGACAGGGGTCCTACGAGCAGTACTTC
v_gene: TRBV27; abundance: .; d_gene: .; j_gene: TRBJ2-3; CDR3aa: CASSSVDASTDTQYF; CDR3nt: TGTGCCAGCAGTTCCGTTGATGCTAGCACAGATACGCAGTATTTT
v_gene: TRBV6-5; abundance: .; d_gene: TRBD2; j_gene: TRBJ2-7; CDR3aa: CASSYSGASGGSYEQYF; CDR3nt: TGTGCCAGCAGTTACTCCGGGGCTAGCGGGGGGTCCTACGAGCAGTACTTC
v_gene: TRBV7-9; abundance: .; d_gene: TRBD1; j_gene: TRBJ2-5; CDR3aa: CASSPGTGGEGETQYF; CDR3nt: TGTGCCAGCAGCCCCGGGACAGGGGGCGAGGGAGAGACCCAGTACTTC
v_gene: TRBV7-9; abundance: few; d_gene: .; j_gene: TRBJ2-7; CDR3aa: CASSPELPYEQYF; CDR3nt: TGTGCCAGCAGCCCCGAACTACCATACGAGCAGTACTTC
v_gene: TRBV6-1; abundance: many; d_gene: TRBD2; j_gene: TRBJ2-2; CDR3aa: CASSPPSGGNTGELFF; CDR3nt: TGTGCCAGCAGTCCGCCTAGCGGGGGGAACACCGGGGAGCTGTTTTTT
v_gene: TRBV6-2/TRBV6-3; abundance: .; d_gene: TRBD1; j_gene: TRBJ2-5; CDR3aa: CASSTDRAWGTQYF; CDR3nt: TGTGCCAGCAGTACGGACAGGGCCTGGGGGACCCAGTACTTC
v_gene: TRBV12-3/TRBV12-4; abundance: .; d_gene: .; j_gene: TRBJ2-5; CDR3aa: CASSFLSDQETQYF; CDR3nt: TGTGCCAGCAGTTTTCTTAGCGACCAAGAGACCCAGTACTTC
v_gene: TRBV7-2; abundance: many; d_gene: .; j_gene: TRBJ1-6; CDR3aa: CASSPSGGYSPLHF; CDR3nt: TGTGCCAGCAGCCCCTCTGGGGGTTATTCACCCCTCCACTTT
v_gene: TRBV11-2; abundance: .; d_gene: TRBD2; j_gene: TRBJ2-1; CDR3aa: CASGEGRYNEQFF; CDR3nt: TGTGCCAGTGGGGAGGGCCGATACAATGAGCAGTTCTTC
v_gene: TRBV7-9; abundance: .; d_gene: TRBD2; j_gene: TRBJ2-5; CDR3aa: CASSSWGGEETQYF; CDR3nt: TGTGCCAGCAGCTCTTGGGGGGGAGAAGAGACCCAGTACTTC
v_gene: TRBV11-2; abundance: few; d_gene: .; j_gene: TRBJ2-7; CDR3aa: CASSLEDVGEQYF; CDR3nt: TGTGCCAGCAGCTTGGAGGACGTTGGGGAGCAGTACTTC
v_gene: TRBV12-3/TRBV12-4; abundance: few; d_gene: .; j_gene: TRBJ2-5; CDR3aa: CASSSWTGTQYF; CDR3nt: TGTGCCAGCAGTTCGTGGACGGGGACCCAGTACTTC
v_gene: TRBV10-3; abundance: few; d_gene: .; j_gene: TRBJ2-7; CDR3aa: CAISDPVGSYEQYF; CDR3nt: TGTGCCATCAGTGACCCCGTAGGCTCCTACGAGCAGTACTTC
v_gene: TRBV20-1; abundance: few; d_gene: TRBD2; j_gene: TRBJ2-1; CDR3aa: CSARDPISGRIGTTGNEQFF; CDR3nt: TGCAGTGCTAGAGACCCTATAAGTGGGAGGATTGGGACTACGGGGAATGAGCAGTTCTTC
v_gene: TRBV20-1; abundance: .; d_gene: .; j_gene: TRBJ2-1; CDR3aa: CSATNWGRNYNEQFF; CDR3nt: TGCAGTGCTACCAATTGGGGGAGAAACTACAATGAGCAGTTCTTC
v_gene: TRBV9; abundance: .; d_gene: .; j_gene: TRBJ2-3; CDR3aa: CASTPRGMGSTDTQYF; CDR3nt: TGTGCCAGCACCCCCCGGGGGATGGGAAGCACAGATACGCAGTATTTT
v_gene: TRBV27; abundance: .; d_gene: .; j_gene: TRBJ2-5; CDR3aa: CASSVLPGFRETQYF; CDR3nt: TGTGCCAGCAGTGTCCTCCCAGGGTTCCGAGAGACCCAGTACTTC
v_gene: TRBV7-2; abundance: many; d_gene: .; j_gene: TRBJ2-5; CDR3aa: CASSLALWEAEEETQYF; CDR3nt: TGTGCCAGCAGCTTAGCGCTATGGGAGGCAGAAGAAGAGACCCAGTACTTC
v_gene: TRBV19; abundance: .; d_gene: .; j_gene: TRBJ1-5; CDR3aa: CASSIVRAGNQPQHF; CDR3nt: TGTGCCAGTAGTATAGTACGGGCGGGCAATCAGCCCCAGCATTTT
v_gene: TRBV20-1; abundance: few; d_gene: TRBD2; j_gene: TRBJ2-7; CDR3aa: CSASGLAGAPEQYF; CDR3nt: TGCAGTGCTAGTGGCCTAGCGGGAGCACCCGAGCAGTACTTC
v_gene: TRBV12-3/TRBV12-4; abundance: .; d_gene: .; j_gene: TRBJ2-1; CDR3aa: CASSLFQGNEQFF; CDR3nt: TGTGCCAGCAGTTTGTTCCAGGGGAATGAGCAGTTCTTC
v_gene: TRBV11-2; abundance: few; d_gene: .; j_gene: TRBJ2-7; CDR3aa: CASSSRQIYEQYF; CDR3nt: TGTGCCAGCAGCTCCCGACAGATCTACGAGCAGTACTTC
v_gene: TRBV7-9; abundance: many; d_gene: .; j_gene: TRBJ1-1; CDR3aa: CASSLTQGTEAFF; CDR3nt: TGTGCCAGCAGCCTAACGCAGGGGACTGAAGCTTTCTTT
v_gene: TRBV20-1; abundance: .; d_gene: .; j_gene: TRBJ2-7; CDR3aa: CSARRGGAYEQYF; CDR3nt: TGCAGTGCTAGGAGAGGGGGGGCCTACGAGCAGTACTTC
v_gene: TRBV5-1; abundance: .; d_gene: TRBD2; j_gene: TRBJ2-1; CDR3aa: CASSLGAGGPDEQFF; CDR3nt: TGCGCCAGCAGCTTGGGAGCGGGAGGACCCGATGAGCAGTTCTTC
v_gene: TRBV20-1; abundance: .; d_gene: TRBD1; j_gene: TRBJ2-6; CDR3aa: CSARDHTGDGGANVLTF; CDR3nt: TGCAGTGCTAGAGATCACACAGGGGATGGTGGGGCCAACGTCCTGACTTTC
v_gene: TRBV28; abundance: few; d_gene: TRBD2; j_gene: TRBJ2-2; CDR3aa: CASRPSGGANSGELFF; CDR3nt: TGTGCCAGCAGACCGAGCGGGGGGGCCAATAGCGGGGAGCTGTTTTTT
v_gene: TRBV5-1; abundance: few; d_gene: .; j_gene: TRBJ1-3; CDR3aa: CASSLSETPAFTNF; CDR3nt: TGCGCCAGCAGCTTGTCGGAGACCCCGGCTTTCACCAATTTT
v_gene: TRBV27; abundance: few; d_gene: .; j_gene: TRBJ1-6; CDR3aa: CASSLLGVGNSPLHF; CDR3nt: TGTGCCAGCAGTTTACTAGGGGTTGGTAATTCACCCCTCCACTTT
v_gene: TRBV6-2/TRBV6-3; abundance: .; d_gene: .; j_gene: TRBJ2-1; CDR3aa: CASSFIPPLRRGIQYNEQFF; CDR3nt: TGTGCCAGCAGTTTCATCCCACCCCTTAGGAGGGGCATACAATACAATGAGCAGTTCTTC
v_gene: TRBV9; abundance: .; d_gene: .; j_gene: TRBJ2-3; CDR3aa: CASTSGDSRVALGQYF; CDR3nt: TGTGCCAGCACCTCAGGGGACTCCCGCGTCGCTTTGGGTCAGTATTTT
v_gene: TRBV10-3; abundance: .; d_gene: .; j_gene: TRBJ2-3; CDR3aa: CAISDQVTDTQYF; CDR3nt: TGTGCCATCAGTGATCAAGTCACAGATACGCAGTATTTT